A selection of T cell receptor beta chains follows, all from one sample in a study of T-cell reconstitution after alpha-beta-depleted transplantation in children. One entry per CDR3 protein, called by TCRdb with MiXCR from the PCR reads. The repertoire consists of 500,000 to 600,000 distinct CDR3 sequences, with about 16% occurring once and the leading ten covering less than 4%. Material: PBMCs from the stem cell graft donor, obtained from the stem cell graft. These receptors all stem from a human donor who donated a stem cell graft to a child with acute lymphoblastic leukemia. Each CDR3 is given without its conserved first and last residue.

>13|TRBJ1-2|TRBV4-2
ASSQEGSGNYGYT
>13|TRBJ2-7|TRBV5-1
ASSVRRSSSYEQY
>13|TRBJ2-7|TRBV27
ASRPGTSGTYEQY
>11|TRBJ1-2|TRBV12-3/TRBV12-4
ASSPGQYYGYT
>13|TRBJ2-7|TRBV7-9
ASSLARPYSYEQY
>14|TRBJ2-3|TRBV12-3/TRBV12-4
ASSFRASGYTDTQY
>11|TRBJ2-7|TRBV20-1
SARRTGVYEQY
>10|TRBJ2-5|TRBV19
ASGVPQETQY
>13|TRBJ2-7|TRBV6-2/TRBV6-3
ASSYLEIGSYEQY
>11|TRBJ2-7|TRBV7-9
ASLADAAYEQY
>11|TRBJ2-2|TRBV29-1
SVEDRSTGELF
>12|TRBJ1-2|TRBV9
ASSGDRGYNGYT
>13|TRBJ2-1|TRBV12-3/TRBV12-4
ASSPEGGANNEQF
>14|TRBJ2-2|TRBV7-7
ASSPQRAGGTGELF
>17|TRBJ2-7|TRBV18
ASSPRLVAGPSQIYEQY
>10|TRBJ1-2|TRBV12-3/TRBV12-4
ASNRELRGYT
>12|TRBJ2-5|TRBV2
ASQRSWAQETQY
>10|TRBJ1-1|TRBV11-2
ASSGDRVKAF
>16|TRBJ2-7|TRBV20-1
SARDPPKPVPLGPEQY
>11|TRBJ2-7|TRBV2
ASRGEGSYQQY
>10|TRBJ1-1|TRBV7-9
AGPGKDTEAF
>11|TRBJ2-2|TRBV29-1
SVVAGNTGELF
>15|TRBJ1-2|TRBV24-1
ATSDRNMGRGFYGYT
>9|TRBJ1-6|TRBV6-1
ASRDASPLH
>14|TRBJ2-6|TRBV5-1
ASSLGTGSGANVLT
>12|TRBJ2-3|TRBV5-1
ASSLAGATDTQY
>14|TRBJ2-1|TRBV4-1
ASSQARTSGRNEQF
>12|TRBJ2-3|TRBV5-5
ASSWLTSLDTQY
>13|TRBJ2-5|TRBV12-3/TRBV12-4
ASSLGEGGKETQY
>9|TRBJ2-1|TRBV30
AWSQSGEQF
>9|TRBJ1-3|TRBV11-2
ASRLRNTIY
>12|TRBJ1-2|TRBV20-1
SAKTTGVGNGYT
>12|TRBJ2-3|TRBV27
ASSLWAGRDTQY
>13|TRBJ2-7|TRBV27
ASSLSGRRSYEQY
>15|TRBJ2-7|TRBV15
ATSRDAFQDRGPQQY
>16|TRBJ2-2|TRBV5-1
ASSYRTSGSRSTGELF
>15|TRBJ2-5|TRBV4-1
ASRSGIGGRASETQY
>14|TRBJ1-3|TRBV15
ATSRDRRISGNTIY
>13|TRBJ1-4|TRBV10-2
ASRTGGFGNEKLF
>13|TRBJ2-3|TRBV10-3
AITAQGASTDTQY
>12|TRBJ2-3|TRBV28
ASSLYRDTDTQY